This T cell receptor beta chain was retrieved from a study of T cell repertoires in cytomegalovirus infection. About the research overall: CMV infection together with matching HLA type was indicated by public TCR beta signatures. Findings of the study overall: Ex vivo responses were dominated by HLA-C-restricted CMV-specific TCR beta clonotypes. Individuals carrying CMV plus the relevant HLA were identified by cumulative frequency of public TCR beta families.

This clonotype has more than one count but fewer than ten. As yet, its antigen is unknown. TCRdb itself ran the reads through MiXCR, one entry per CDR3 protein. Of roughly 230,000 distinct CDR3 sequences in the sample, approximately 24% are singletons; the top ten hold approximately 18%. This CDR3 is 16 amino acids long. Trimming cost V 1 base and J 6 bases, with 16 bases left between them. CDR1 and CDR2 from the germline V gene are SGHAT and FQNNGV. Material: CD8+ T cells from PBMCs. The chain links TRBV11-2 to TRBJ2-1, with D possibly matching TRBD2 (6 bases). The clonotype was recovered from a human donor in good health (CMV status not recorded). Some clones in this sample may be carry-over from other donors' samples. The CDR3 loop reads CASSLGGGGIGNEQFF. In DNA, the CDR3 is TGTGCCAGCAGCTTAGGGGGAGGAGGGATCGGCAATGAGCAGTTCTTC. The full variable domain, with the rest looked up from reference TRBV11-2 and TRBJ2-1, is EAGVAQSPRYKIIEKRQSVAFWCNPISGHATLYWYQQILGQGPKLLIQFQNNGVVDDSQLPKDRFSAERLKGVDSTLKIQPAKLEDSAVYLCASSLGGGGIGNEQFFGPGTRLTVL.